A few counts support the clone carrying this T cell receptor beta chain. Its cognate antigen is unknown. The treatment was: oral pan-JAK inhibitor, 5-10 mg twice daily. The data were obtained in a study of CD8+ T cells in alopecia areata. Points from the study as a whole: The study found tofacitinib significantly decreased scalp clonality and expanded CD8+ clones among the top 100.

Isolated RNA was reverse transcribed into cDNA used as the sequencing template. Assay: immunoSEQ multiplex PCR; the TCRdb copy retains only in-frame clones and omits some. The sample yields 95,000 to 120,000 clones, roughly three fifths seen once. Trimming shortened V by 0 bases and J by 0 bases, and 8 bases separated the two germline ends. Germline V lookup: CDR1 SGHTA, CDR2 FQGNSA. The CDR3 loop spans 15 amino acids. This specimen was CD4+ T cells sorted from blood, taken at week 24, from a patient treated with tofacitinib. The chain recombines TRBV7-2 with TRBJ1-2; D perhaps matches TRBD1 (5 bases). The sequence was obtained from a human donor with alopecia areata. CDR3 DNA sequence: TGTGCCAGCAGCTTAGCGGTGGGGGCTAACTATGGCTACACCTTC. This codes for CASSLAVGANYGYTF.